These 7 T cell receptor beta chains were all obtained from the same sample, sequenced in a study of T cells after yellow fever vaccination. TCRdb itself ran the 5' RACE reads through MiXCR, one entry per CDR3 protein. The table has around 610,000 distinct CDR3 sequences, approximately 13% seen once. The specimen comprised PBMCs, sampled on the day of the yellow fever booster vaccination. All receptors derive from a man aged 25-40 years who received the YFV17D yellow fever vaccine.

The CDR3 DNA follows: TGTGCCAGCAGTCCAACCACCTTC. This translates into CASSPTTF. This chain connects TRBV7-8 to TRBJ1-2; no clear D gene. Germline loops: CDR1 SGHVS, CDR2 FQNEAQ. Trimming took 6 bases from V and 13 from J, leaving 6 bases between them. CDR3 length equals 8 residues.

V usage is TRBV6-6 and J usage is TRBJ1-5; D remains unclear. The germline V and J ends were trimmed by 6 bases and 2 bases, with 8 bases remaining between them. The CDR3 runs to 13 residues. Germline CDR1 MNHNY, CDR2 SVGAGI (reference sequence). The CDR3 DNA reads as TGTGCCAGCAGGGGCCCAGGCAATCAGCCCCAGCATTTT. Encoded protein: CASRGPGNQPQHF.

This clonotype was seen only a few times. The chain couples TRBV12-3 or TRBV12-4 to TRBJ2-3; D remains unclear. V gave up 10 bases and J gave up 6 bases, with 14 bases separating them. The CDR3 contains 12 residues. The CDR3 region is CATVGIEDTQYF. The CDR3 region has the DNA TGTGCCACCGTAGGGATAGAGGATACGCAGTATTTT.

This clonotype was counted a few times. The chain joins TRBV9 to TRBJ2-5; D is possibly TRBD1 (6 bases). This CDR3 region has 13 residues. Germline-derived CDR1 and CDR2 are SGDLS and YYNGEE. The germline V and J ends were trimmed by 3 bases and 5 bases, with 11 bases remaining between them. DNA of the CDR3: TGTGCCAGCAGCGCAAAACAGGGCGAGACCCAGTACTTC. Translating gives CASSAKQGETQYF.

V usage is TRBV6-5 and J usage is TRBJ2-7; TRBD1 might be the D (6 bases). The CDR3 has 12 residues. Germline CDR1 MNHEY, CDR2 SVGAGI. Deletions cut 6 bases from V and 5 bases from J, with 11 bases between. The CDR3 DNA reads TGTGCCAGCAGGAACAGGGCCCACGAGCAGTACTTC. Translating gives CASRNRAHEQYF.

This clonotype was picked up a small number of times. The rearrangement uses TRBV25-1 and TRBJ2-7; the match to TRBD2 covers 9 bases. The CDR3 has 17 residues. The trim removed 1 base at V and 4 bases at J, leaving 11 bases unmatched. The V gene's germline CDR1 is MGHDK and CDR2 SYGVNS. The CDR3 region has the DNA TGTGCCAGCAGTGAATTTTACGTGGTTAGCGGGAGATACGAGCAGTACTTC. This gives the protein CASSEFYVVSGRYEQYF.

This clonotype was seen a handful of times. The V gene is TRBV25-1, the J gene TRBJ1-1; the match to TRBD1 covers 8 bases. This CDR3 has 15 amino acids. The ends lost 1 base at V and 6 bases at J; junction bases unmatched: 7. Germline CDR1 reads MGHDK; CDR2 reads SYGVNS. The CDR3 loop reads CASSESAGTGSEAFF. The CDR3 DNA reads TGTGCCAGCAGTGAATCTGCCGGGACAGGATCTGAAGCTTTCTTT. Based on the CDR3 plus reference TRBV25-1 and TRBJ1-1, the full variable domain is EADIYQTPRYLVIGTGKKITLECSQTMGHDKMYWYQQDPGMELHLIHYSYGVNSTEKGDLSSESTVSRIRTEHFPLTLESARPSHTSQYLCASSESAGTGSEAFFGQGTRLTVV.